What follows are 26 T cell receptor beta chains derived from one specimen sequenced in a study of blood T cell repertoires in COVID-19 (dated by TCRdb to the early 2020s). The library was produced with the immunoSEQ multiplex PCR assay. TCRdb stores this immuneACCESS table with in-frame sequences only. Part of the clones is absent; in the studies checked, under half of the shortfall reflects unresolved V genes, and no reason is known for the rest. This sample has 400,000 or so clones in its table, and roughly 90% of those were observed once. 0.8% to 0.9% of the sample is in the top ten clones. The sequencing input was peripheral blood. These receptors were taken from a man aged 18 to 35 with COVID-19, enrolled during active disease.

This chain joins TRBV13 and TRBJ2-7; D may be TRBD2 (5 bases). CDR3 length: 14 residues. V lost 6 bases and J lost 5, with 17 bases in between. In germline, CDR1 is PRHDT, CDR2 FYEKMQ (reference sequence). CDR3 region: CASSSSGVRNEQYF. The CDR3 DNA is TGTGCCAGCAGTTCGAGCGGAGTTAGAAACGAGCAGTACTTC.

A word on this clone: The sample carries other DNA sequences with the same CDR3. The gene calls are TRBV28 and TRBJ2-1; D gene unclear. Germline V gene sequence: CDR1 MDHEN, CDR2 SYDVKM. Trimming removed 3 bases from V and 6 bases from J, with 9 bases in between. The CDR3 loop spans 13 amino acids. DNA for the CDR3: TGTGCCAGCAGTTTCGACACGTTCAATGAGCAGTTCTTC. It codes for CASSFDTFNEQFF.

J is TRBJ2-2 and V is TRBV20-1, with TRBD2 identical over 8 bases. V dropped 3 bases and J dropped 6; count of bases not matched to a gene: 6. The CDR3 is 14 amino acids. Germline V CDR1 and CDR2: DFQATT, SNEGSKA (reference sequence). In DNA, the CDR3 is TGCAGTGCTAGTCACGGGAGGGCCGCCGGGGAGCTGTTTTTT. Translating it yields CSASHGRAAGELFF.

This clone was seen once. The rearrangement joins TRBV7-3 to TRBJ1-5; the D is unclear. With 10 bases removed from V and 4 bases from J, the gap between germline ends came to 11 bases. Germline assignment: CDR1 SGHTA and CDR2 FQGTGA. This CDR3 is 12 amino acids long. The CDR3 region is CAIKERNQPQHF. The DNA of the CDR3 is TGTGCCATCAAGGAGCGAAATCAGCCCCAGCATTTT.

The chain has TRBV5-8 and TRBJ1-1, with TRBD1 matching 7 bases. The V segment lost 6 bases and the J segment 7 bases; nucleotides outside the gene matches: 9. The CDR3 is 13 amino acids. Germline-derived CDR1 and CDR2 are SGHTS and YDEGEE. Here the CDR3 DNA reads TGTGCCAGCAACATAGACAGGGCGGGTGAAGCTTTCTTT. As protein: CASNIDRAGEAFF.

The DNA for the CDR3 is TGCGCCAGCAGTGGACATACAGGGGGCCCCGTTGGGAATGAGCAGTTCTTC. Its protein product is CASSGHTGGPVGNEQFF. The chain recombines TRBV10-1 with TRBJ2-1, with 9 bases lining up with TRBD1. V lost 4 bases, J lost 7 bases, and 14 bases stayed unmatched. CDR3 size: 17 residues. Looked up from germline, CDR1 is WNHNN and CDR2 is SYGVQD (reference sequence).

This sequence joins TRBV6-5 and TRBJ2-3, with a tentative D call TRBD2 (5 bases). The CDR3 runs 14 residues. The V end was cut by 2 bases, the J end by 6 bases, with 12 bases between. Germline V gene lookup returns CDR1 MNHEY and CDR2 SVGAGI. The CDR3 sequence is CASSYRRAEDTQYF. CDR3 bases: TGTGCCAGCAGTTACCGGCGGGCGGAGGATACGCAGTATTTT.

This clone has just a few counts. The rearrangement joins TRBV9 to TRBJ2-5, with 9 positions matching TRBD2. The CDR3 sequence is 19 residues long. The ends lost 4 bases at V and 1 base at J; junction bases unmatched: 17. Germline-derived CDR1 and CDR2 are SGDLS and YYNGEE. CDR3 DNA sequence: TGTGCCAGCAGCCCGACTCGCGACTTCTTGACTAGCGGCCAAGAGACCCAGTACTTC. Encoded protein: CASSPTRDFLTSGQETQYF.

This chain joins TRBV4-1 and TRBJ2-7; D is undetermined. The CDR3 sequence is 16 residues long. The ends were cut back, 0 bases at V and 2 bases at J, with 14 bases in the middle. Germline V lookup: CDR1 MGHRA, CDR2 YSYEKL. CDR3 amino acids: CASSQEVSAYAYEQYF. The CDR3 coding sequence is TGCGCCAGCAGCCAAGAAGTTTCAGCGTATGCCTACGAGCAGTACTTC.

The J gene is TRBJ1-6, the V gene TRBV7-8; a possible D gene is TRBD1 (6 bases). Germline assignment: CDR1 SGHVS and CDR2 FQNEAQ. Trimming removed 6 bases at V and 3 bases at J, with 6 bases between. This CDR3 has 13 amino acids. Here the CDR3 DNA reads TGTGCCAGCAGGGACAGCTATAATTCACCCCTCCACTTT. This codes for CASRDSYNSPLHF.

In nucleotides, the CDR3 is TGTGCCAGCAGCTCGACAGGGAGGACGGGGGGCTACACCTTC. It yields the protein CASSSTGRTGGYTF. V is TRBV3-1 (or the pseudogene TRBV3-2) and J is TRBJ1-2; 7 bases fit TRBD1. The CDR3 is 14 residues long. CDR1 is LGHDT and CDR2 is YNNKEL in the germline V gene (reference sequence). V lost 5 bases to trimming and J lost 8 bases; unmatched junction nucleotides: 11.

V usage is TRBV27 and J usage is TRBJ2-5, with 8 nucleotides matching TRBD1. CDR3 length equals 13 residues. Germline CDR1 and CDR2: MNHEY and SMNVEV (reference sequence). Trimming cost V 6 bases and J 4 bases; bases outside gene matches: 4. The CDR3 bases are TGTGCCAGCAGACTCACAGGGGGAGAGACCCAGTACTTC. Protein product: CASRLTGGETQYF.

This clone was picked up a small number of times. V gene TRBV2 combines with J gene TRBJ2-7, with 11 nucleotides matching TRBD1. J was trimmed by 4 bases and V by 2 bases; bases with no gene match: 4. In germline, CDR1 is SNHLY, CDR2 FYNNEI. The CDR3 runs to 15 residues. The CDR3 sequence: CASSEWDRGRYEQYF. CDR3 in DNA: TGTGCCAGCAGTGAATGGGACAGGGGGAGGTACGAGCAGTACTTC.

V gene TRBV24-1 combines with J gene TRBJ2-3; 9 bases align to TRBD1. CDR1 KGHDR and CDR2 SFDVKD come from the germline V gene. The CDR3 is 14 residues long. V lost 6 bases, J lost 1 base, and 1 base stayed unmatched. The CDR3: CATSRTGGTDTQYF. The CDR3 bases are TGTGCCACCAGTAGGACAGGGGGCACAGATACGCAGTATTTT.

The chain has TRBV19 and TRBJ2-3; 8 bases agree with TRBD1. The germline V gene has CDR1 LNHDA and CDR2 SQIVND (reference sequence). This CDR3 has 15 residues. With V trimmed by 4 bases and J by 2 bases, 5 bases remained unmatched. The CDR3 region is CASSRQGINTDTQYF. The CDR3 nucleotides read TGTGCCAGTAGTAGACAGGGGATAAACACAGATACGCAGTATTTT.

The J gene is TRBJ1-2, the V gene TRBV21-1; the DNA was not used to check the table's D call, TRBD1. TRBV21-1 is a known pseudogene. The CDR3 is 15 residues long. DNA for the CDR3: TGTGCCAGCAGCAAAGAGGGACGACCTGCAGGGGTCTACACCTTC. Translated, it gives CASSKEGRPAGVYTF.

The chain links TRBV19 to TRBJ2-1, with a weak D call TRBD1 (7 bases). The germline gives CDR1 LNHDA, CDR2 SQIVND (reference sequence). The V end was cut by 5 bases, the J end by 4 bases, with 15 bases between. The CDR3 spans 15 residues. CDR3 sequence reads: CASSRGTEIYNEQFF. CDR3 DNA: TGTGCCAGTAGTCGCGGGACAGAGATTTACAATGAGCAGTTCTTC.

This clone was counted a single time. This sequence joins TRBV27 and TRBJ2-1, with D perhaps matching TRBD2 (6 bases). This CDR3 has 15 residues. The germline V and J ends were trimmed by 5 bases and 5 bases, with 16 bases remaining between them. Germline V gives CDR1 MNHEY, CDR2 SMNVEV (reference sequence). CDR3 sequence (DNA): TGTGCCAGCAGTCGTGCCGGGACTCTGAACAATGAGCAGTTCTTC. This translates into CASSRAGTLNNEQFF.

The CDR3 spells CATGAWSNQPQHF. The CDR3 nucleotides are TGTGCCACCGGAGCGTGGAGCAATCAGCCCCAGCATTTT. The chain carries TRBV28 and TRBJ1-5; D not resolved. The CDR3 covers 13 residues. CDR1 is MDHEN and CDR2 is SYDVKM in the germline V gene. Trimming shortened V by 10 bases and J by 1 base, and 11 bases separated the two germline ends.

V gene TRBV19 combines with J gene TRBJ2-5; TRBD2 matches at 12 bases. This CDR3 is 15 amino acids long. Germline V gene sequence: CDR1 LNHDA, CDR2 SQIVND (reference sequence). V gave up 9 bases and J gave up 2 bases; unmatched junction bases: 7. Here the CDR3 reads CASRTSGDIQETQYF. In DNA form, the CDR3 reads TGTGCCAGCCGGACTAGCGGGGACATACAAGAGACCCAGTACTTC.

The chain recombines TRBV5-1 with TRBJ1-2; 7 bases fit TRBD1. CDR1 SGHRS and CDR2 YFSETQ come from the germline V gene. V lost 4 bases and J lost 0; bases outside the gene matches: 9. The length of the CDR3 is 16 residues. This CDR3 is CASSIPQGRTNYGYTF. The CDR3 bases are TGCGCCAGCAGCATACCACAGGGGCGGACTAACTATGGCTACACCTTC.

The gene calls are TRBV27 and TRBJ1-6; 9 bases map to TRBD1. Germline lookup yields CDR1 MNHEY and CDR2 SMNVEV (reference sequence). V gave up 6 bases and J gave up 6 bases; unmatched junction bases: 9. This CDR3 is built from 16 residues. The CDR3, as DNA: TGTGCCAGCAGATTACAGGGGGCGTCGGGTAATTCACCCCTCCACTTT. It encodes CASRLQGASGNSPLHF.

The chain carries TRBV5-1 and TRBJ1-2; 7 bases match TRBD1. Trimming at V came to 4 bases and at J to 6 bases, leaving 9 bases not matched to a gene. The CDR3 contains 14 residues. Germline values: CDR1 SGHRS, CDR2 YFSETQ. CDR3 sequence: CASSGMTGPHGYTF. DNA for the CDR3: TGCGCCAGCAGCGGTATGACAGGGCCCCATGGCTACACCTTC.

This chain links TRBV6-6 with TRBJ2-2; D remains ambiguous. V lost 4 bases, J lost 6 bases, and 3 bases lay in between. This CDR3 comprises 11 residues. Looked up from germline, CDR1 is MNHNY and CDR2 is SVGAGI (reference sequence). The CDR3 DNA reads as TGTGCCAGCAGTTCTCCCGGGGAGCTGTTTTTT. This translates into CASSSPGELFF.

The chain couples TRBV15 to TRBJ2-5; the match to TRBD1 covers 7 bases. Looked up from germline, CDR1 is LNHNV and CDR2 is YYDKDF (reference sequence). J was trimmed by 3 bases and V by 2 bases; bases with no gene match: 6. The CDR3 is made up of 15 amino acids. The CDR3 coding sequence is TGTGCCACCAGCAGACCCAGGGGGTCGAAAGAGACCCAGTACTTC. Amino acids: CATSRPRGSKETQYF.

For the CDR3, the DNA is TGTGCCAGTAGTAAACGAGCGTTCAGCACAGATACGCAGTATTTT. Its translation: CASSKRAFSTDTQYF. V gene TRBV19 combines with J gene TRBJ2-3, with D unclear. Looked up from germline, CDR1 is LNHDA and CDR2 is SQIVND (reference sequence). The CDR3 covers 15 residues. Trimming removed 4 bases from V and 0 bases from J, with 11 bases in between.